A single sample is the source of the 31 T cell receptor beta chains below, sequenced in a study of vaccination effects on CD4 cells after COVID-19. Here immunoSEQ multiplex PCR was the method, and the copy in TCRdb shows in-frame clones only, minus some. The sample lists tens of thousands of clones; under 85% were seen once. Isolating CD4+ T cells followed less than 11 days of culture. These receptors have no known antigen. The sequencing used CD4+ T cells from PBMCs cultured without peptide, collected before COVID-19 vaccination. These TCRs come from a human donor who had a prior SARS-CoV-2 infection.

The chain uses TRBV21-1 and TRBJ1-3; the DNA was not compared with TRBD1, the D call given in the table. TRBV21-1 is an annotated pseudogene. The CDR3 sequence is 20 residues long. CDR3 sequence: CASSNRSASGTGSSGNTIYF. CDR3 nucleotides: TGTGCCAGCAGCAATAGGTCCGCAAGTGGGACAGGCAGCTCTGGAAACACCATATATTTT.

In its sample, this clone was seen a few times. V is TRBV11-3 and J is TRBJ2-7, with unresolved D. V lost 6 bases, J lost 4 bases, and 13 bases lay in between. Germline CDR1 SGHNT, CDR2 YENEEA. This CDR3 has 13 residues. The CDR3 protein is CASSPQTGYEQYF. The CDR3 coding sequence is TGTGCCAGCAGTCCACAGACCGGATACGAGCAGTACTTC.

By sample share, this clone is medium-sized. This chain links TRBV5-4 with TRBJ2-2, with 7 positions matching TRBD2. V was pared by 4 bases and J by 0 bases, with 3 bases of the junction left unmatched. Germline V lookup: CDR1 SGHNT, CDR2 YYREEE (reference sequence). This CDR3 has 15 residues. The CDR3 region is CASSQAGPNTGELFF. DNA of the CDR3: TGTGCCAGCAGCCAAGCGGGGCCGAACACCGGGGAGCTGTTTTTT.

This clone has a single count. This chain joins TRBV5-4 and TRBJ1-2; D gene ambiguous. With 2 bases removed from V and 5 bases from J, the gap between germline ends came to 10 bases. There are 13 residues in the CDR3. Germline CDR1 is SGHNT and CDR2 is YYREEE (reference sequence). CDR3 sequence: CASSFSVEYGYTF. CDR3 in DNA: TGTGCCAGCAGCTTTTCGGTAGAGTATGGCTACACCTTC.

This CDR3 is CASSLAGIGLQPQHF. CDR3 bases: TGTGCCAGCAGCTTAGCAGGGATTGGTCTTCAGCCCCAGCATTTT. The V gene is TRBV7-9, the J gene TRBJ1-5; D uncertain. Trimming shortened V by 0 bases and J by 6 bases, and 12 bases separated the two germline ends. CDR3 length: 15 residues. Germline CDR1 and CDR2: SEHNR and FQNEAQ (reference sequence).

The table lists this clone with a few counts. CDR3 in amino acids: CASSMTVGDSTDTQYF. CDR3 nucleotide sequence: TGTGCCAGCAGCATGACGGTAGGGGATAGCACAGATACGCAGTATTTT. The V gene is TRBV11-2, the J gene TRBJ2-3; a weak D match, TRBD1 (5 bases). This CDR3 comprises 16 residues. With 5 bases removed from V and 0 bases from J, the gap between germline ends came to 15 bases. The V gene's germline CDR1 is SGHAT and CDR2 FQNNGV.

The rearrangement links TRBV12-3 or TRBV12-4 to TRBJ2-5, with TRBD1 matching over 7 bases. The ends lost 6 bases at V and 2 bases at J; junction bases unmatched: 3. The CDR3 extends over 13 amino acids. CDR3 in DNA: TGTGCCAGCAGAGCCAGGGGGCAAGAGACCCAGTACTTC. It specifies CASRARGQETQYF.

The chain employs TRBV5-1 and TRBJ2-2; 8 bases are a match to TRBD1. Per the germline V gene, CDR1 is SGHRS and CDR2 is YFSETQ. The CDR3 runs 17 residues. V was pared by 4 bases and J by 7 bases, with 15 bases of the junction left unmatched. As DNA, the CDR3 is TGCGCCAGCAGCCCGTTGACAGGGGCTGAAAATGGCGGGGAGCTGTTTTTT. Residues: CASSPLTGAENGGELFF.

CDR3 nucleotide sequence: TGTGCCAGCAGCTTCGCTAGCGGGAGTACAGATACGCAGTATTTT. Translation gives CASSFASGSTDTQYF. The V and J genes are TRBV11-3 and TRBJ2-3; 10 nucleotides line up with TRBD2. The CDR3 is made up of 15 amino acids. V trimming: 3 bases; J trimming: 3 bases; junction bases outside the gene matches: 3. The germline CDR1 and CDR2 sequences are SGHNT and YENEEA.

V and J are TRBV5-1 and TRBJ2-3; D is ambiguous. CDR3 length equals 13 residues. Looked up from germline, CDR1 is SGHRS and CDR2 is YFSETQ. V dropped 8 bases and J dropped 11 bases, with 21 bases sitting between them. CDR3 sequence reads: CASGRGDGGEQYF. CDR3 nucleotides: TGCGCCAGTGGGCGCGGAGACGGCGGCGAGCAGTATTTT.

The chain combines TRBV5-1 with TRBJ2-2, with 10 bases identical to TRBD1. The CDR3 loop spans 15 amino acids. Unmatched junction bases numbered 3, after V lost 2 bases and J lost 5 bases. Germline CDR1 SGHRS, CDR2 YFSETQ. CDR3 sequence reads: CASSFGTGATGELFF. In DNA form, the CDR3 reads TGCGCCAGCAGCTTCGGGACAGGGGCAACCGGGGAGCTGTTTTTT. Full variable domain (remainder filled in from reference TRBV5-1 and TRBJ2-2): KAGVTQTPRYLIKTRGQQVTLSCSPISGHRSVSWYQQTPGQGLQFLFEYFSETQRNKGNFPGRFSGRQFSNSRSEMNVSTLELGDSALYLCASSFGTGATGELFFGEGSRLTVL.

CDR3 in DNA: TGTGCCAGCAAGGGCGGGAGGGGCGGTGAGCAGTTCTTC. This translates into CASKGGRGGEQFF. The gene calls are TRBV12-3 or TRBV12-4 and TRBJ2-1; 9 bases agree with TRBD2. The CDR3 totals 13 residues. V gave up 7 bases and J gave up 9 bases; unmatched junction bases: 7.

This clone was observed once. The chain couples TRBV9 to TRBJ1-2; TRBD1 is a possible D gene (6 bases). Between the trimmed V and J ends, which lost 0 bases and 0 bases, there was a span of 12 bases. The CDR3 runs to 16 residues. Germline V gene sequence: CDR1 SGDLS, CDR2 YYNGEE. CDR3 loop: CASSVDTGGSNYGYTF. The CDR3 DNA is TGTGCCAGCAGCGTAGATACGGGGGGCTCTAACTATGGCTACACCTTC.

The chain joins TRBV6-5 to TRBJ1-3; D not resolved. Per the germline V gene, CDR1 is MNHEY and CDR2 is SVGAGI. The CDR3 totals 13 residues. V lost 4 bases and J 0 bases, leaving 4 bases between the germline ends. The CDR3: CASSSSSGNTIYF. The CDR3 region has the DNA TGTGCCAGCAGTTCCAGCTCTGGAAACACCATATATTTT.

This sequence joins TRBV7-2 and TRBJ1-2; 8 nucleotides agree with TRBD1. The CDR3 loop spans 15 amino acids. CDR1 is SGHTA and CDR2 is FQGNSA in the germline V gene. Trimming removed 5 bases from V and 2 bases from J; junction bases left unmatched: 7. CDR3 in amino acids: CASSPRTGRNYGYTF. In DNA form, the CDR3 reads TGTGCCAGCAGCCCCCGGACAGGGAGGAACTATGGCTACACCTTC.

The J gene is TRBJ1-6, the V gene TRBV2; 8 bases map to TRBD1. Germline V lookup: CDR1 SNHLY, CDR2 FYNNEI. J gave up 11 bases and V 6 bases, and 6 bases lay outside the gene matches. This CDR3 region has 13 residues. The CDR3, as DNA: TGTGCCAGCAGGGGGACAGGACTGGCACCCCTCCACTTT. Translating it yields CASRGTGLAPLHF. Filled out from reference TRBV2 and TRBJ1-6, the complete variable domain reads EPEVTQTPSHQVTQMGQEVILRCVPISNHLYFYWYRQILGQKVEFLVSFYNNEISEKSEIFDDQFSVERPDGSNFTLKIRSTKLEDSAMYFCASRGTGLAPLHFGNGTRLTVT.

The chain links TRBV6-5 to TRBJ1-2; 7 nucleotides match TRBD1. CDR1 MNHEY and CDR2 SVGAGI come from the germline V gene. CDR3 size: 13 residues. J was trimmed by 4 bases and V by 7 bases; bases with no gene match: 6. CDR3 loop: CASTRGQAYGYTF. The CDR3 nucleotides read TGTGCCAGCACCAGAGGACAGGCCTATGGCTACACCTTC.

This clone appeared a single time. CDR3 nucleotides: TGTGCCAGCAGCAAACTAGCGGGAGGGCCAGATACGCAGTATTTT. It is translated as CASSKLAGGPDTQYF. This rearrangement joins TRBV6-2 or TRBV6-3 to TRBJ2-3; TRBD2 agrees at 13 bases. The germline V gene has CDR1 MNHEY and CDR2 SVGEGT. CDR3 length: 15 amino acids. The trim removed 6 bases at V and 4 bases at J, leaving 4 bases unmatched.

The chain is built from TRBV19 and TRBJ2-2; 7 bases are a match to TRBD1. Per the germline V gene, CDR1 is LNHDA and CDR2 is SQIVND (reference sequence). CDR3 size: 14 residues. Trimming cost V 4 bases and J 1 base; bases outside gene matches: 0. The CDR3, as DNA: TGTGCCAGTAGTACAGGGGGGAACACCGGGGAGCTGTTTTTT. Translated, it gives CASSTGGNTGELFF.

V gene TRBV7-2 combines with J gene TRBJ1-6; no firm D call. Germline CDR1 is SGHTA and CDR2 is FQGNSA. V was trimmed by 3 bases and J by 7 bases, leaving 4 bases between them. The CDR3 runs to 12 residues. The CDR3 spells CASSFGNSPLHF. In DNA form, the CDR3 reads TGTGCCAGCAGCTTCGGGAATTCACCCCTCCACTTT.

The chain combines TRBV10-3 with TRBJ2-1; maybe TRBD1 (5 bases). The V and J ends lost 6 bases and 7 bases respectively, with 19 bases between them. The CDR3 loop spans 15 amino acids. Germline V CDR1 and CDR2: ENHRY, SYGVKD. DNA of the CDR3: TGTGCCATCAGGGGAAGGGGCCATAGTGGGAATGAGCAGTTCTTC. This encodes CAIRGRGHSGNEQFF.

This chain connects TRBV9 to TRBJ2-5; TRBD1 is a possible D gene (6 bases). Deletions cut 0 bases from V and 5 bases from J, with 11 bases between. In germline, CDR1 is SGDLS, CDR2 YYNGEE. This CDR3 is 14 amino acids long. CDR3 coding DNA: TGTGCCAGCAGCGTAGGGCACAGGGTCGAGACCCAGTACTTC. It specifies CASSVGHRVETQYF.

This clone was seen a few times. The gene calls are TRBV6-2 or TRBV6-3 and TRBJ2-5; 8 bases map to TRBD2. Germline V gene sequence: CDR1 MNHEY, CDR2 SVGEGT. The CDR3 contains 15 residues. Losses at the gene ends were 2 bases for V and 5 bases for J; bases not matched to a gene: 7. The CDR3 nucleotides are TGTGCCAGCAGTTACCTGCGGGGGGCCGGGGAGACCCAGTACTTC. This codes for CASSYLRGAGETQYF.

This clone was counted between two and nine times. The chain couples TRBV5-1 to TRBJ2-5; 11 bases fit TRBD2. This CDR3 region has 16 residues. Germline assignment: CDR1 SGHRS and CDR2 YFSETQ. V lost 4 bases to trimming and J lost 5 bases; unmatched junction nucleotides: 10. The CDR3 sequence is CASSVGTSGDRETQYF. In DNA form, the CDR3 reads TGCGCCAGCAGCGTAGGGACTAGCGGAGATCGGGAGACCCAGTACTTC.

The gene calls are TRBV2 and TRBJ2-5; 14 nucleotides match TRBD2. The V gene's germline CDR1 is SNHLY and CDR2 FYNNEI. Trimming cost V 4 bases and J 1 base; bases outside gene matches: 8. The length of the CDR3 is 18 residues. The CDR3 DNA sequence: TGTGCCAGCAGTGTCTCCGGGACTAGCGGGGGACGCCAAGAGACCCAGTACTTC. It translates to CASSVSGTSGGRQETQYF.

The chain joins TRBV5-1 to TRBJ1-4, with a weak D call TRBD1 (5 bases). Trimming shortened V by 0 bases and J by 10 bases, and 19 bases separated the two germline ends. Germline V lookup: CDR1 SGHRS, CDR2 YFSETQ. The CDR3 is 16 amino acids. In DNA, the CDR3 is TGCGCCAGCAGCTTGGACCGAGGTGGGGGTCTTGGAAAACTGTTTTTT. This encodes CASSLDRGGGLGKLFF.

The V gene is TRBV10-3, the J gene TRBJ2-3; D uncertain. Trimming shortened V by 3 bases and J by 2 bases, and 6 bases separated the two germline ends. Germline V gives CDR1 ENHRY, CDR2 SYGVKD. The CDR3 consists of 13 residues. This CDR3 reads CAISDQYTDTQYF. In nucleotides, the CDR3 is TGTGCCATCAGTGACCAGTACACAGATACGCAGTATTTT.

The V call is TRBV30, the J call TRBJ2-7; no clear D gene. The V gene's germline CDR1 is GTSNPN and CDR2 SVGIG (reference sequence). CDR3 length: 11 amino acids. Trimming left V 4 bases short and J 7 bases short, with 11 bases between. CDR3 loop: CAWKKNSEQYF. The DNA of the CDR3 is TGTGCCTGGAAGAAGAACTCAGAGCAGTACTTC.

V is TRBV2 and J is TRBJ2-1; 8 nucleotides agree with TRBD2. The CDR3 spans 15 residues. CDR1 and CDR2 from the germline V gene are SNHLY and FYNNEI. With V trimmed by 4 bases and J by 2 bases, 4 bases remained unmatched. CDR3 in amino acids: CASSGRGVAYNEQFF. The CDR3 nucleotides are TGTGCCAGCAGTGGGCGGGGGGTCGCCTACAATGAGCAGTTCTTC.

The rearrangement links TRBV6-2 or TRBV6-3 to TRBJ1-5; D may be TRBD1 (5 bases). Deletions cut 5 bases from V and 4 bases from J, with 18 bases between. The CDR3 length is 16 residues. Germline V gene lookup returns CDR1 MNHEY and CDR2 SVGEGT. The CDR3 DNA is TGTGCCAGCAGTCGCCGTTGGGGGGGATGGAATCAGCCCCAGCATTTT. Amino acids: CASSRRWGGWNQPQHF.

The V call is TRBV6-2 or TRBV6-3, the J call TRBJ2-5; tentative D call: TRBD1 (7 bases). V gave up 3 bases and J gave up 3 bases, with 17 bases separating them. Looked up from germline, CDR1 is MNHEY and CDR2 is SVGEGT. This CDR3 has 16 residues. The DNA for the CDR3 is TGTGCCAGCAGTTATCTCAGCAGGGGGGCCAAAGAGACCCAGTACTTC. Protein sequence: CASSYLSRGAKETQYF.